This entry features one T cell receptor beta chain sequence. This entry is derived from a study of blood T cell repertoires in COVID-19. About the research overall: Sites in the United States, Italy and Spain provided acute and convalescent COVID-19 samples.

Trimming removed 2 bases from V and 6 bases from J, with 14 bases in between. The CDR3 loop spans 15 amino acids. In germline, CDR1 is MNHEY, CDR2 SVGEGT. Profiling relied on immunoSEQ multiplex PCR, and the TCRdb table lists in-frame clones only, not all of them. The sample yields about 180,000 clones, roughly nine tenths seen once. This TCR was sampled from an older man with active or convalescent COVID-19. The rearrangement links TRBV6-2 or TRBV6-3 to TRBJ2-1, with D maybe TRBD2 (7 bases). Input material: peripheral blood. The CDR3: CASSYGGGRVNEQFF. Here the CDR3 DNA reads TGTGCCAGCAGTTACGGCGGGGGCAGGGTCAATGAGCAGTTCTTC.